This entry concerns a single T cell receptor (beta chain). The data derive from a study of PD-L1 blockade in urothelial cancer. Study overall: Blood analyses occurred 3 weeks (second dose) and 6 weeks post treatment start. Median T cell yield from blood was roughly 150,000.

The authors spiked synthetic TCR analog templates into each PCR. The assay was immunoSEQ multiplex PCR, and TCRdb's table has in-frame clones only and misses some. The sample carries some 120,000 clones, approximately 90% recorded once. Time point reported: peripheral blood 6 weeks after treatment start. This CDR3 has 14 residues. Germline-derived CDR1 and CDR2 are MNHNY and SVGAGI (reference sequence). V shed 5 bases, J shed 4 bases, and the junction held 6 bases outside the gene matches. This specimen was PBMCs, taken around atezolizumab (anti-PD-L1) treatment. This chain connects TRBV6-6 to TRBJ1-1; 8 nucleotides align to TRBD1. This receptor was identified in a man between 60 and 75 years old with urothelial cancer. CDR3 coding DNA: TGTGCCAGCAGTCGGCAGGGGGCCGGCACTGAAGCTTTCTTT. Its protein is CASSRQGAGTEAFF.